The clone carrying this T cell receptor (beta chain) was picked up one time. These data come from a study of CD8 T cells in Susac syndrome. Trimming took 2 bases from V and 0 from J, leaving 14 bases between them. Germline CDR1 is MGHRA and CDR2 is YSYEKL. This CDR3 has 17 residues. It was negative isolation that provided the CD8+ and CD4+ T cells, whereas TEMRA cells were enriched by FACS. Random hexamers primed reverse transcription of about 0.5 to 1 ug RNA. TCR beta CDR3 was amplified by immunoSEQ multiplex PCR. This amplification extended across 54 Vbeta and 13 Jbeta segments. TCRdb reprocessed the immunoSEQ multiplex PCR reads with MiXCR, giving one entry per CDR3 protein. The data show over 200,000 distinct CDR3 sequences, 85% to 95% seen once.

The sequenced sample consisted of CD4+ T cells from PBMCs. The chain employs TRBV4-1 and TRBJ2-1; tentative D call: TRBD1 (5 bases). The TCR comes from a human donor with multiple sclerosis. Written as DNA, the CDR3 is TGCGCCAGCAGCCAACTCCGACAGCGCAGCTCCTACAATGAGCAGTTCTTC. It translates to CASSQLRQRSSYNEQFF.